The rows below give T cell receptor beta chains drawn from one sample of a study of response to subunit inactivated influenza vaccine. TCRdb redid the calling of the RT-PCR reads with MiXCR, one entry per CDR3 protein. The sample lists about 570,000 distinct CDR3 sequences, 11% occurring once. The same data also contributed to another study, on T cells expressing NK-cell markers.

Sequencing used PBMCs from blood, obtained on the day of vaccination. These receptors all come from a man in his fifties who received an inactivated influenza vaccine. The CDR3 runs from the conserved cysteine through the conserved F or W. The D gene is left open where the match is weak. Clone size, where shown, is once, few, many, or a class for clones that have expanded.

CDR3 DNA: TGTGCCAGCAGTTCCCGGCAGATGAGCTCCTACGAGCAGTACTTC; CDR3 protein: CASSSRQMSSYEQYF; V gene: TRBV6-5; J gene: TRBJ2-7; clone size: .; D gene: .
CDR3 DNA: TGCAGTGCTAGAGACCTCAGACGTTATGGCTACACCTTC; CDR3 protein: CSARDLRRYGYTF; V gene: TRBV20-1; J gene: TRBJ1-2; clone size: .; D gene: .
CDR3 DNA: TGCAGTGCTAGACCAGGACTAGCGGGAGGGCTCATGTACCCAAATGAGCAGTTCTTC; CDR3 protein: CSARPGLAGGLMYPNEQFF; V gene: TRBV20-1; J gene: TRBJ2-1; clone size: few; D gene: TRBD2
CDR3 DNA: TGTGCCAGCAGCTTAGACAGTTTGACACCCATCCACTTT; CDR3 protein: CASSLDSLTPIHF; V gene: TRBV7-9; J gene: TRBJ1-6; clone size: .; D gene: .
CDR3 DNA: TGTGCCAGCAGCCAACGGCCGGGACAGGGTAGAGGATCATTGGAGACCCAGTACTTC; CDR3 protein: CASSQRPGQGRGSLETQYF; V gene: TRBV3-1; J gene: TRBJ2-5; clone size: .; D gene: TRBD1
CDR3 DNA: TGCAGCGCGAGCGGGGGGGCCGGGTACGAGCAGTACTTC; CDR3 protein: CSASGGAGYEQYF; V gene: TRBV29-1; J gene: TRBJ2-7; clone size: few; D gene: TRBD2
CDR3 DNA: TGTGCCATCAGTGAGTCAAGCAGGGGCCGGCCCTACGAGCAGTACTTC; CDR3 protein: CAISESSRGRPYEQYF; V gene: TRBV10-3; J gene: TRBJ2-7; clone size: .; D gene: .
CDR3 DNA: TGTGCCAGCAGTTTAGCAAGACAGATTAGCACAGATACGCAGTATTTT; CDR3 protein: CASSLARQISTDTQYF; V gene: TRBV12-3/TRBV12-4; J gene: TRBJ2-3; clone size: many; D gene: .
CDR3 DNA: TGCAGCGCTAAGGACAGGGTCTCCTACGAGCAGTACTTC; CDR3 protein: CSAKDRVSYEQYF; V gene: TRBV29-1; J gene: TRBJ2-7; clone size: many; D gene: TRBD1
CDR3 DNA: TGTGCCAGCAGTTACGAGTCGGGCCGCTCCGGGGAGCTGTTTTTT; CDR3 protein: CASSYESGRSGELFF; V gene: TRBV6-2/TRBV6-3; J gene: TRBJ2-2; clone size: few; D gene: .
CDR3 DNA: TGTGCCACCAGCTGGCAACGAAACCACGAGCAGTACTTC; CDR3 protein: CATSWQRNHEQYF; V gene: TRBV15; J gene: TRBJ2-7; clone size: few; D gene: .
CDR3 DNA: TGTGCCAGCAGCTTAGGGACTAGCGGGAGGGCCCCCTACAATGAGCAGTTCTTC; CDR3 protein: CASSLGTSGRAPYNEQFF; V gene: TRBV7-3; J gene: TRBJ2-1; clone size: few; D gene: TRBD2
CDR3 DNA: TGCGCCAGCAGCCAAGACCTAGGGCTAGCGGGTACAAGGATTCAGGATGAGCAGTTCTTC; CDR3 protein: CASSQDLGLAGTRIQDEQFF; V gene: TRBV4-3; J gene: TRBJ2-1; clone size: many; D gene: TRBD2
CDR3 DNA: TGTGCCAGCAGTGAGGTCGGAGGGGATGAGCAGTTCTTC; CDR3 protein: CASSEVGGDEQFF; V gene: TRBV2; J gene: TRBJ2-1; clone size: few; D gene: .